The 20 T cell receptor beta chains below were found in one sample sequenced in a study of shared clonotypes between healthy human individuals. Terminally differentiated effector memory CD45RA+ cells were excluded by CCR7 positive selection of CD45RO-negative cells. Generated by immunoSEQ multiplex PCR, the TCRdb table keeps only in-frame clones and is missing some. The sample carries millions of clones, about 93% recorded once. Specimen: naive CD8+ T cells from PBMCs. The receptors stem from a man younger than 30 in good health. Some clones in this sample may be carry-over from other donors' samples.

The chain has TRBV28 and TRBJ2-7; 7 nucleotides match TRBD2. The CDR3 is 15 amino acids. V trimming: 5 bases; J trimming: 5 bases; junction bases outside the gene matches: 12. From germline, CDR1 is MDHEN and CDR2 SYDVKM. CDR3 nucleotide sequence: TGTGCCAGCAGTACCGAGGCGGGAGTTTCCCACGAGCAGTACTTC. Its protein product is CASSTEAGVSHEQYF.

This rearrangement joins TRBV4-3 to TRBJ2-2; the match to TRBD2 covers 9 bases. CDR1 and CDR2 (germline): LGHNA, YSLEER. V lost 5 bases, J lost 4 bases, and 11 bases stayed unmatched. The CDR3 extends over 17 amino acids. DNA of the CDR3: TGCGCCAGCAGCGTATCGGTCCAGCGGGAGGTCACCGGGGAGCTGTTTTTT. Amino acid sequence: CASSVSVQREVTGELFF.

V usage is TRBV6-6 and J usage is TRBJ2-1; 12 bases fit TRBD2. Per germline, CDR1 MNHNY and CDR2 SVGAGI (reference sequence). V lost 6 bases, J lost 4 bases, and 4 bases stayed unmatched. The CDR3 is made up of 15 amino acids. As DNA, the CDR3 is TGTGCCAGCAGAGTACTAGCGGGAGGTTACAATGAGCAGTTCTTC. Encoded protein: CASRVLAGGYNEQFF.

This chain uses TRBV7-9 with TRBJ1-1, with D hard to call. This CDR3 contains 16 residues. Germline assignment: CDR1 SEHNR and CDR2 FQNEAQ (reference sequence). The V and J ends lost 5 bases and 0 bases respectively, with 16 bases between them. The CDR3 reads CASSVGVASMNTEAFF. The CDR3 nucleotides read TGTGCCAGCAGCGTCGGTGTGGCGTCTATGAACACTGAAGCTTTCTTT.

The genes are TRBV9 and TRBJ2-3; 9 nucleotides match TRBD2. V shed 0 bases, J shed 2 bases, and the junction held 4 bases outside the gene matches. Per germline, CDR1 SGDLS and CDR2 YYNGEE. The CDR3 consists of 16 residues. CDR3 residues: CASSVGREGDTDTQYF. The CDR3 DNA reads TGTGCCAGCAGCGTAGGGCGGGAGGGAGACACAGATACGCAGTATTTT.

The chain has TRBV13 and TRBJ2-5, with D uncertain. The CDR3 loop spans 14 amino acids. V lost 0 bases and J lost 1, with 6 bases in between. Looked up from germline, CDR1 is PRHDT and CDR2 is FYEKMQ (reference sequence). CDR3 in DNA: TGTGCCAGCAGCTTAGGCGAGTTCCAAGAGACCCAGTACTTC. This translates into CASSLGEFQETQYF.

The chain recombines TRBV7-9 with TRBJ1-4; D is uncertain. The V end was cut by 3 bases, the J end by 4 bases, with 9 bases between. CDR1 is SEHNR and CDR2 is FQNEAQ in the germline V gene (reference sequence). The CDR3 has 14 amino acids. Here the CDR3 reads CASSFPDLNEKLFF. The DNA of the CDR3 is TGTGCCAGCAGCTTTCCAGACCTTAATGAAAAACTGTTTTTT.

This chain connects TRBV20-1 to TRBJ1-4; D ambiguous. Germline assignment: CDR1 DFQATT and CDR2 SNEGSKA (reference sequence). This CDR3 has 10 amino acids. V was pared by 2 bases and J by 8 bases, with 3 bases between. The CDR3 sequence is CSARSEKLFF. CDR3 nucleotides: TGCAGTGCTAGATCGGAAAAACTGTTTTTT.

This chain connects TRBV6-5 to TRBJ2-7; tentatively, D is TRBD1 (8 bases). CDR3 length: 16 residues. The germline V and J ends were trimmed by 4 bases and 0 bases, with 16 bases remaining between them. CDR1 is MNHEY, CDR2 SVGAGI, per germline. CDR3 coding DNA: TGTGCCAGCAGTTTTCGACAGGGGAGGGGCTCCTACGAGCAGTACTTC. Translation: CASSFRQGRGSYEQYF.

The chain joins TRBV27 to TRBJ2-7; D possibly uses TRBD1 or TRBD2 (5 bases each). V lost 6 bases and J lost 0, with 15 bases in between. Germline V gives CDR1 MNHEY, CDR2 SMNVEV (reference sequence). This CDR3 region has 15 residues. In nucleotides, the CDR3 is TGTGCCAGCAGAAGAGGGACGGAGATCTCCTACGAGCAGTACTTC. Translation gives CASRRGTEISYEQYF.

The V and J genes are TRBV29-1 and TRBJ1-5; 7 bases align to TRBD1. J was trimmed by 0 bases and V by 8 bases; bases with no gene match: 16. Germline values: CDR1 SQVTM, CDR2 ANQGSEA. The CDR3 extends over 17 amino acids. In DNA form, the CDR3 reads TGCAGCCCCAAAGAACCCCGGGACAGTTATAGCAATCAGCCCCAGCATTTT. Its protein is CSPKEPRDSYSNQPQHF.

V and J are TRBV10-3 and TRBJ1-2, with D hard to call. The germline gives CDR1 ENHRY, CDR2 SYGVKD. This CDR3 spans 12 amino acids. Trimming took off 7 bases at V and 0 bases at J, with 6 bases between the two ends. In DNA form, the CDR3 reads TGTGCCATCATGGCCTCTAACTATGGCTACACCTTC. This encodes CAIMASNYGYTF.

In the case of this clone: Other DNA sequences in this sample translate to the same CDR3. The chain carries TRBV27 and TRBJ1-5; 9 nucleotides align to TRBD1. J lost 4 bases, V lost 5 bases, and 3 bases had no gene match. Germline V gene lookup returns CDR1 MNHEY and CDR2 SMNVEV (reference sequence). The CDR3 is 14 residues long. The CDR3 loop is CASSGTGTNQPQHF. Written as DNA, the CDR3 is TGTGCCAGCAGTGGGACAGGGACTAATCAGCCCCAGCATTTT.

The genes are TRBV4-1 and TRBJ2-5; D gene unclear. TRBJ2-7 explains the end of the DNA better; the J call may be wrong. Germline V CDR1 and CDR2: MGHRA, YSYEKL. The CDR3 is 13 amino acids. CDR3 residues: CASSQVSNYEQYF. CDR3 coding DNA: TGCGCCAGCAGCCAAGTCTCGAACTACGAGCAGTACTTC.

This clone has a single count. The CDR3 here is CSVEPGSLFTDTQYF. DNA for the CDR3: TGCAGCGTTGAACCGGGGTCCTTGTTCACAGATACGCAGTATTTT. V and J are TRBV29-1 and TRBJ2-3, with D tentatively TRBD2 (5 bases). CDR3 size: 15 residues. With 2 bases removed from V and 2 bases from J, the gap between germline ends came to 14 bases. CDR1 SQVTM and CDR2 ANQGSEA come from the germline V gene.

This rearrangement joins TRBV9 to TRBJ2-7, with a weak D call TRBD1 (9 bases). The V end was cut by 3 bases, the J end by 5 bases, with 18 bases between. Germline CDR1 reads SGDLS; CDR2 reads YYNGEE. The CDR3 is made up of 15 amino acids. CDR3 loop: CASSAGGTGTNEQYF. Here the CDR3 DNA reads TGTGCCAGCAGCGCGGGGGGGACAGGGACCAACGAGCAGTACTTC.

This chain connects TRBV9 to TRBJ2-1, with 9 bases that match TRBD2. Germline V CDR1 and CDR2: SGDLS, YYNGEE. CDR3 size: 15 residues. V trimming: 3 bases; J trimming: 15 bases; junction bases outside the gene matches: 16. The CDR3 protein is CASSETPGTSFDGFF. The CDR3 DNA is TGTGCCAGCAGCGAAACACCCGGGACTAGCTTCGACGGGTTCTTC.

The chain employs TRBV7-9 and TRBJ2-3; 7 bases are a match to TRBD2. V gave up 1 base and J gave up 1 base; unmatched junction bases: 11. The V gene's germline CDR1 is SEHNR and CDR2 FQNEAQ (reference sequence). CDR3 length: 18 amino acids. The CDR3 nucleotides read TGTGCCAGCAGCTTAGTCTGGTCGAGCGGGACGGGCACAGATACGCAGTATTTT. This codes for CASSLVWSSGTGTDTQYF.

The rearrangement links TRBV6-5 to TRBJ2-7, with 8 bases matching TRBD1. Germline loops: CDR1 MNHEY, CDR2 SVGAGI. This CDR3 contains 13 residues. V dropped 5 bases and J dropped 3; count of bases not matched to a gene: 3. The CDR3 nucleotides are TGTGCCAGCAGTCCTGACAGGGGCTACGAGCAGTACTTC. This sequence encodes CASSPDRGYEQYF.

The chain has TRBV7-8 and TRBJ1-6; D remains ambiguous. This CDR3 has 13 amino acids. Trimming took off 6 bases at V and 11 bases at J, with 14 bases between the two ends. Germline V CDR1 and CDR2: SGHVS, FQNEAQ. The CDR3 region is CASSSLGGTPLHF. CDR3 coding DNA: TGTGCCAGCAGTTCCCTTGGCGGTACACCCCTCCACTTT.